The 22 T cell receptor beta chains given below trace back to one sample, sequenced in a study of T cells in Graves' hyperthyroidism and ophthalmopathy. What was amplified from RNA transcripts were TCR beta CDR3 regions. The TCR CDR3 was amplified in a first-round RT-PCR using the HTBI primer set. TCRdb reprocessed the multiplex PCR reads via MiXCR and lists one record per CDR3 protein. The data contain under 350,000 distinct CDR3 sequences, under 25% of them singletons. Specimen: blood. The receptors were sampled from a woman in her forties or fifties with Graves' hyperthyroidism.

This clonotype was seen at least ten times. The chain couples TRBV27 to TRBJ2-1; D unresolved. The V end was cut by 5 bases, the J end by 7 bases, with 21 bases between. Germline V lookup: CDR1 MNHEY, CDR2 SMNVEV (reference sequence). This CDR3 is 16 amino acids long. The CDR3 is CASSPYLAGHSNEQFF. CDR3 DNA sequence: TGTGCCAGCAGTCCCTACTTGGCTGGTCATTCTAATGAGCAGTTCTTC.

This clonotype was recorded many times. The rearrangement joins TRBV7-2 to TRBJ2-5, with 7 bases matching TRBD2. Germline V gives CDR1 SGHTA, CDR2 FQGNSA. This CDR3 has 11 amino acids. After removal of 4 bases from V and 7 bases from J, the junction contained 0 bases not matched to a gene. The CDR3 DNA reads TGTGCCAGCAGCTCGGGGGGGACCCAGTACTTC. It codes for CASSSGGTQYF.

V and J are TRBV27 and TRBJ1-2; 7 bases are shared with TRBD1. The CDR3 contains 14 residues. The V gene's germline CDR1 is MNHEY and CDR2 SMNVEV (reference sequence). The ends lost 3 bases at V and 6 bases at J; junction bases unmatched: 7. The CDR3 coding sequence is TGTGCCAGCAGTTTCGGTAGACAGGGCCATGGCTACACCTTC. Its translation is CASSFGRQGHGYTF.

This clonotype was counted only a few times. The CDR3 sequence is CSVYGGTDTQYF. The CDR3 bases are TGCAGCGTTTACGGAGGCACAGATACGCAGTATTTT. The chain uses TRBV29-1 and TRBJ2-3, with D hard to call. The CDR3 contains 12 residues. From germline, CDR1 is SQVTM and CDR2 ANQGSEA. V lost 5 bases and J lost 1, with 7 bases in between.

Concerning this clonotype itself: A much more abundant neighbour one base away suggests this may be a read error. The CDR3 is CACSLGGLAGETQYF. The CDR3 DNA follows: TGTGCCTGCAGCTTGGGGGGACTAGCGGGGGAGACCCAGTACTTC. The rearrangement uses TRBV5-4 and TRBJ2-5; 13 positions agree with TRBD2. This CDR3 has 15 residues. The germline gives CDR1 SGHNT, CDR2 YYREEE (reference sequence). The full variable domain, its missing parts supplied by reference TRBV5-4 and TRBJ2-5, is ETGVTQSPTHLIKTRGQQVTLRCSSQSGHNTVSWYQQALGQGPQFIFQYYREEENGRGNFPPRFSGLQFPNYSSELNVNALELDDSALYLCACSLGGLAGETQYFGPGTRLLVL.

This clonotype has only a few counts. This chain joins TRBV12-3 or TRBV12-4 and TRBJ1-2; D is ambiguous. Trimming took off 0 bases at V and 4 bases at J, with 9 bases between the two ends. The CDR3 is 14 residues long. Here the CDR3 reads CASSLAGSGYGYTF. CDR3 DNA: TGTGCCAGCAGTTTAGCGGGCAGCGGCTATGGCTACACCTTC.

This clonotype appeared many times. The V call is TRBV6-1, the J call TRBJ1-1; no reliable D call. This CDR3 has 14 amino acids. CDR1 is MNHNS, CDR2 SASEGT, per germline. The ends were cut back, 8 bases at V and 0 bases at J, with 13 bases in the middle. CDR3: CASPGVRLNTEAFF. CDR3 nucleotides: TGTGCCAGCCCTGGCGTCAGATTGAACACTGAAGCTTTCTTT.

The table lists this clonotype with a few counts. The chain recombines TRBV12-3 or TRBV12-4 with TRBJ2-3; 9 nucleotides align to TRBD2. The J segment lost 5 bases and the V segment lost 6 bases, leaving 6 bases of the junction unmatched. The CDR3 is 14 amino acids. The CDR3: CASSLAGRVDTQYF. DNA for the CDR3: TGTGCCAGCAGCCTAGCGGGAAGGGTAGATACGCAGTATTTT.

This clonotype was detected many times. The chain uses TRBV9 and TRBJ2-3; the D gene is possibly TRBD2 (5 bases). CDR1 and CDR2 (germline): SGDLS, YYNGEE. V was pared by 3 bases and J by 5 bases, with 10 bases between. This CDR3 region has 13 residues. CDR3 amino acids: CASSARRVDTQYF. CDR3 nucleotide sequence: TGTGCCAGCAGCGCCCGGCGGGTAGATACGCAGTATTTT.

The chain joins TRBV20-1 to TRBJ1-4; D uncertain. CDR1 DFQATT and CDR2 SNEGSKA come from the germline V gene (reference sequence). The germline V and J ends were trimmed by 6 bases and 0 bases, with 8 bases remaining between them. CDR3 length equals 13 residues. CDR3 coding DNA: TGCAGTGCCTCCAGAGCAACTAATGAAAAACTGTTTTTT. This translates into CSASRATNEKLFF.

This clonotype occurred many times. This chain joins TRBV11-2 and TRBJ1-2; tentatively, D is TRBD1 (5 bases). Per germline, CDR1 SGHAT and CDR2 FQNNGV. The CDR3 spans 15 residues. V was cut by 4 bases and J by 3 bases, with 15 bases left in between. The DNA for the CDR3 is TGTGCCAGCAGCTCCCCGCAGGGAATGGACTATGGCTACACCTTC. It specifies CASSSPQGMDYGYTF.

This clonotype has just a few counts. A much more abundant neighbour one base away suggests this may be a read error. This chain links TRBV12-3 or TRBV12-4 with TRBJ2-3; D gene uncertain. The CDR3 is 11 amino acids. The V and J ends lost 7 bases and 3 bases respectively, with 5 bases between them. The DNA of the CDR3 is TGTGCCAGCACCTTTACAGATACGCAGTATTTT. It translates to CASTFTDTQYF.

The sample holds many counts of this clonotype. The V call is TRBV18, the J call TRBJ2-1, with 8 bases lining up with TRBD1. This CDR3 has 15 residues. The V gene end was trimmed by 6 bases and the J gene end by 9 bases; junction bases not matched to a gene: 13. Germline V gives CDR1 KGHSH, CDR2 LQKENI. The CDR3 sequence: CASSVGQGRETEQFF. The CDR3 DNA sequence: TGTGCCAGCTCGGTCGGACAGGGACGGGAGACTGAGCAGTTCTTC.

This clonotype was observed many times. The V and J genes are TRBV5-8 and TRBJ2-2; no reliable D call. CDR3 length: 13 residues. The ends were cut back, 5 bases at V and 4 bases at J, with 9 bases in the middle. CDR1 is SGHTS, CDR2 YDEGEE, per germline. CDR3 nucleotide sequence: TGTGCCAGCAGAAGAATAAGCACCGGGGAGCTGTTTTTT. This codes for CASRRISTGELFF.

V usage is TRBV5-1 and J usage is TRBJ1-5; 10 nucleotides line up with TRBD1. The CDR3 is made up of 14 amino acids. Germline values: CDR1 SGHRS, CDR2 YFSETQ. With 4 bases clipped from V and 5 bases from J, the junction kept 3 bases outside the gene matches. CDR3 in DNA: TGCGCCAGCAGCCCGGGACAGGGGTATCAGCCCCAGCATTTT. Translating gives CASSPGQGYQPQHF. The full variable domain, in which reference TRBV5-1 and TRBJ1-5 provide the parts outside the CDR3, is KAGVTQTPRYLIKTRGQQVTLSCSPISGHRSVSWYQQTPGQGLQFLFEYFSETQRNKGNFPGRFSGRQFSNSRSEMNVSTLELGDSALYLCASSPGQGYQPQHFGDGTRLSIL.

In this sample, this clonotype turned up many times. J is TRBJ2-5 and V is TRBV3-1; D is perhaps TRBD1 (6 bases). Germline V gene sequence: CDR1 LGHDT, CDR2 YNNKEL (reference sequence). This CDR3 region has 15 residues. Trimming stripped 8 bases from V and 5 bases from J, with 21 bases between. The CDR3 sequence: CASLPTDRPRETQYF. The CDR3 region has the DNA TGTGCCAGCCTCCCAACAGACAGGCCCCGGGAGACCCAGTACTTC.

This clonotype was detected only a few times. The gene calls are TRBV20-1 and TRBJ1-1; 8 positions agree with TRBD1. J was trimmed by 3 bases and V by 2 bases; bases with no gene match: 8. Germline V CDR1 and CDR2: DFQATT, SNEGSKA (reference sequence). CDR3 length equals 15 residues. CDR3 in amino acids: CSARRAGGRDTEAFF. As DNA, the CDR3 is TGCAGTGCTAGAAGGGCAGGGGGCAGAGACACTGAAGCTTTCTTT.

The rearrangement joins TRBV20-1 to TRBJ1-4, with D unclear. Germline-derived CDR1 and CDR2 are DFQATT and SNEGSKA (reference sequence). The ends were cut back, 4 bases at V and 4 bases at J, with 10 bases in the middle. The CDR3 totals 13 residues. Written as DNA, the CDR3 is TGCAGTGCTATGGTCGGAAATAATGAAAAACTGTTTTTT. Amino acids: CSAMVGNNEKLFF.

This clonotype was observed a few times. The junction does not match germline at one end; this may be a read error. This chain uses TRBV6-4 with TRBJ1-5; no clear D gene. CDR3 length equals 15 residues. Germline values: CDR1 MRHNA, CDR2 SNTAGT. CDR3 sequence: CASSYHPGLNQPQQF. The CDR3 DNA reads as TGTGCCAGCAGTTACCATCCGGGTCTCAATCAGCCCCAGCAGTTT.

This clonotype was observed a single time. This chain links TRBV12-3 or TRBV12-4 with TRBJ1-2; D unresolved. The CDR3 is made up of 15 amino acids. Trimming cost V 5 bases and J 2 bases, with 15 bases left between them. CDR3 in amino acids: CASSEGQRANYGYTF. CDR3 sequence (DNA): TGTGCCAGCAGTGAAGGGCAACGTGCCAACTATGGCTACACCTTC.

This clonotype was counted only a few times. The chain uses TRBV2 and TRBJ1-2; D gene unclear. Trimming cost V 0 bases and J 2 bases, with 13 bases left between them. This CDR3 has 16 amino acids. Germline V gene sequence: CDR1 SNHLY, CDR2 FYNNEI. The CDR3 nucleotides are TGTGCCAGCAGTGAAGCGCTTCGGACGGCAAACTATGGCTACACCTTC. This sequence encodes CASSEALRTANYGYTF.

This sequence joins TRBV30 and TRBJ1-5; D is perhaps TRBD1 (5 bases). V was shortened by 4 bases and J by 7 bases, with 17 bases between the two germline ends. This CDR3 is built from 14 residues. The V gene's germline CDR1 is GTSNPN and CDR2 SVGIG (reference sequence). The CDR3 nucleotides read TGTGCCTGGAACACACAGTGGGGGGTCCAGCCCCAGCATTTT. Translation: CAWNTQWGVQPQHF. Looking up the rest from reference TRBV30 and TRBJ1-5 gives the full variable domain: SQTIHQWPATLVQPVGSPLSLECTVEGTSNPNLYWYRQAAGRGLQLLFYSVGIGQISSEVPQNLSASRPQDRQFILSSKKLLLSDSGFYLCAWNTQWGVQPQHFGDGTRLSIL.